The 5 T cell receptor beta chains reported below all come from one sample, sequenced in a study of T-cell reconstitution after alpha-beta-depleted transplantation in children listed by TCRdb under 2016. The library was generated by PCR. The listed sequencing device is Illumina HiSeq 2500. TCR library preparation used molecular barcoding, with unique molecular identifiers applied to normalize quantification of the TCRbeta repertoire. TCRdb ran its own pipeline on the public reads, namely fastp trimming at Q25 and MiXCR clone calling, and kept in-frame beta chains. Rows are combined by CDR3 protein, so each entry shows the most common genes and DNA. For this sample there are about 240,000 distinct CDR3 sequences; about 11% appear just once. Of the sample, over 2.5% is held by the ten largest clones. Material: PBMCs from the stem cell graft donor, obtained from the stem cell graft. The receptors shown here come from a human donor who donated a stem cell graft to a child with acute lymphoblastic leukemia.

This clonotype occurred many times. The J gene is TRBJ2-3, the V gene TRBV7-9; no definite D call. The germline V gene encodes CDR1 SEHNR and CDR2 FQNEAQ (reference sequence). CDR3 length: 14 amino acids. The V end was cut by 5 bases, the J end by 0 bases, with 9 bases between. The CDR3 DNA follows: TGTGCCAGCAGCCCCCCGAGCAGCACAGATACGCAGTATTTT. This translates into CASSPPSSTDTQYF.

This clonotype was recorded many times. The chain has TRBV20-1 and TRBJ1-5, with D perhaps TRBD1 (6 bases). Per the germline V gene, CDR1 is DFQATT and CDR2 is SNEGSKA (reference sequence). Trimming shortened V by 3 bases and J by 0 bases, and 12 bases separated the two germline ends. The CDR3 sequence is 15 residues long. For the CDR3, the DNA is TGCAGTGCTAGGGCGAGGGGGTATAGCAATCAGCCCCAGCATTTT. As protein: CSARARGYSNQPQHF.

Only a few counts were recorded for this clonotype. This rearrangement joins TRBV19 to TRBJ2-5; 7 bases are shared with TRBD1. V trimming: 6 bases; J trimming: 1 base; junction bases outside the gene matches: 8. The CDR3 runs 15 residues. CDR1 and CDR2 (germline): LNHDA, SQIVND (reference sequence). The CDR3 DNA is TGTGCCAGTAGGACAGGGATAGGGGTCCAAGAGACCCAGTACTTC. It translates to CASRTGIGVQETQYF.

This clonotype was seen many times. The gene calls are TRBV7-2 and TRBJ2-5; D is tentatively TRBD1 or TRBD2 (5 bases each). This CDR3 region has 14 residues. The germline V and J ends were trimmed by 5 bases and 2 bases, with 12 bases remaining between them. Germline CDR1 and CDR2: SGHTA and FQGNSA. The CDR3 sequence: CASSGDVLQETQYF. As DNA, the CDR3 is TGTGCCAGCAGCGGGGACGTCCTACAAGAGACCCAGTACTTC.

The chain carries TRBV5-1 and TRBJ1-2; 8 bases agree with TRBD1. The length of the CDR3 is 15 residues. Germline V gene sequence: CDR1 SGHRS, CDR2 YFSETQ. V lost 4 bases, J lost 5 bases, and 10 bases stayed unmatched. CDR3 bases: TGCGCCAGCAGCGGGGGACAGGTGCCTTGGTATGGCTACACCTTC. This codes for CASSGGQVPWYGYTF.